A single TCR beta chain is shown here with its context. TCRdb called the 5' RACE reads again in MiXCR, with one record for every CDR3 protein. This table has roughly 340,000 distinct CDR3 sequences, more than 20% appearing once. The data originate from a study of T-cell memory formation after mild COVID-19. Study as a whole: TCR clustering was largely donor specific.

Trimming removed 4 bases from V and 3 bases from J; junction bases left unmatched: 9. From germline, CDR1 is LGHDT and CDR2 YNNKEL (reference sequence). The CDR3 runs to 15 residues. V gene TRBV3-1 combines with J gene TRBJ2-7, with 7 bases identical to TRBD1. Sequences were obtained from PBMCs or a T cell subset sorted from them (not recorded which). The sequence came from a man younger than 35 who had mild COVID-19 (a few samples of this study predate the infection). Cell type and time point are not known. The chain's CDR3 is CASSLRDSLIYEQYF. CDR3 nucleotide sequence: TGTGCCAGCAGCCTCCGGGACAGCTTAATCTACGAGCAGTACTTC.